A selection of T cell receptor beta chains follows, all from one sample in a study of shared clonotypes between healthy human individuals. Here immunoSEQ multiplex PCR was the method, and the copy in TCRdb shows in-frame clones only, minus some. Of about 680,000 clones in the sample, around 74% were seen once. Sequenced input: memory CD4+ T cells sorted from blood. These receptors originate from a woman aged 25 to 39 in good health. CDR3s include the opening cysteine and the closing phenylalanine or tryptophan. Fields, in order: V gene, clone size, D gene, J gene, CDR3 protein, CDR3 DNA. A D gene is named only where the DNA matches it firmly. Only some rows state a clone size, as once, few, many or a class for expanded clones.

v_call: TRBV19; clone_size: .; d_call: .; j_call: TRBJ1-1; cdr3_aa: CASSIGKQSRTEAFF; cdr3_nt: TGTGCCAGTAGTATAGGGAAGCAGAGCCGGACTGAAGCTTTCTTT
v_call: TRBV27; clone_size: .; d_call: TRBD1; j_call: TRBJ1-3; cdr3_aa: CASSRQGGNTIYF; cdr3_nt: TGTGCCAGCAGTCGACAGGGCGGAAACACCATATATTTT
v_call: TRBV6-1; clone_size: few; d_call: TRBD2; j_call: TRBJ2-1; cdr3_aa: CASSLTSVSYNEQFF; cdr3_nt: TGTGCCAGCAGTTTGACTAGCGTGAGTTACAATGAGCAGTTCTTC
v_call: TRBV25-1; clone_size: .; d_call: .; j_call: TRBJ1-1; cdr3_aa: CASGDRARGTEAFF; cdr3_nt: TGTGCCAGCGGGGACCGAGCCCGTGGCACTGAAGCTTTCTTT
v_call: TRBV5-1; clone_size: .; d_call: TRBD2; j_call: TRBJ2-2; cdr3_aa: CASSLGLAGVAGELFF; cdr3_nt: TGCGCCAGCAGCTTGGGATTAGCGGGAGTGGCCGGGGAGCTGTTTTTT
v_call: TRBV27; clone_size: .; d_call: .; j_call: TRBJ2-7; cdr3_aa: CASSLSMGIYEQYF; cdr3_nt: TGTGCCAGCAGTTTATCGATGGGGATCTACGAGCAGTACTTC
v_call: TRBV6-1; clone_size: .; d_call: TRBD2; j_call: TRBJ2-3; cdr3_aa: CASGLAGADTQYF; cdr3_nt: TGTGCCAGCGGGCTAGCGGGAGCTGATACGCAGTATTTT
v_call: TRBV5-6; clone_size: .; d_call: .; j_call: TRBJ1-1; cdr3_aa: CASSLAYGGFNTEAFF; cdr3_nt: TGTGCCAGCAGCTTGGCCTACGGGGGATTTAACACTGAAGCTTTCTTT
v_call: TRBV27; clone_size: .; d_call: TRBD2; j_call: TRBJ2-7; cdr3_aa: CASSFTSGGHEQYF; cdr3_nt: TGTGCCAGCAGTTTTACTAGCGGGGGCCACGAGCAGTACTTC
v_call: TRBV5-3; clone_size: .; d_call: .; j_call: TRBJ2-2; cdr3_aa: CARSVGRCAGELFF; cdr3_nt: TGTGCCAGAAGCGTGGGGAGGTGCGCCGGGGAGCTGTTTTTT
v_call: TRBV6-1; clone_size: .; d_call: TRBD1; j_call: TRBJ1-5; cdr3_aa: CASSEAWGTGGNQPQHF; cdr3_nt: TGTGCCAGCAGTGAAGCGTGGGGGACAGGGGGCAATCAGCCCCAGCATTTT
v_call: TRBV6-4; clone_size: many; d_call: .; j_call: TRBJ2-2; cdr3_aa: CASSGAGTGELFF; cdr3_nt: TGTGCCAGCAGTGGCGCGGGCACCGGGGAGCTGTTTTTT
v_call: TRBV6-5; clone_size: .; d_call: .; j_call: TRBJ1-1; cdr3_aa: CASSQGIRETEAFF; cdr3_nt: TGTGCCAGCAGCCAGGGGATACGCGAAACTGAAGCTTTCTTT
v_call: TRBV29-1; clone_size: .; d_call: TRBD2; j_call: TRBJ2-7; cdr3_aa: CSVGASGRYEQYF; cdr3_nt: TGCAGCGTTGGGGCTAGCGGGAGGTACGAGCAGTACTTC
v_call: TRBV7-2; clone_size: .; d_call: .; j_call: TRBJ2-2; cdr3_aa: CASSLGHQRELFF; cdr3_nt: TGTGCCAGCAGCTTGGGCCATCAGCGGGAGCTGTTTTTT
v_call: TRBV5-6; clone_size: .; d_call: TRBD2; j_call: TRBJ2-5; cdr3_aa: CASSLRTSGRGETQYF; cdr3_nt: TGTGCCAGCAGCTTGAGAACTAGCGGGAGGGGCGAGACCCAGTACTTC
v_call: TRBV7-9; clone_size: .; d_call: .; j_call: TRBJ2-7; cdr3_aa: CASSSGPSGGEQYF; cdr3_nt: TGTGCCAGCAGCTCCGGGCCCTCTGGGGGAGAGCAGTACTTC
v_call: TRBV6-5; clone_size: .; d_call: .; j_call: TRBJ2-7; cdr3_aa: CATYRDGTYEQYF; cdr3_nt: TGTGCCACCTACCGGGACGGCACCTACGAGCAGTACTTC
v_call: TRBV2; clone_size: .; d_call: TRBD1; j_call: TRBJ2-4; cdr3_aa: CASSADRGLNIQYF; cdr3_nt: TGTGCCAGCAGTGCGGACAGGGGGTTAAACATTCAGTACTTC
v_call: TRBV10-3; clone_size: .; d_call: TRBD1; j_call: TRBJ2-7; cdr3_aa: CAAGDRANEQYF; cdr3_nt: TGTGCCGCCGGGGACAGGGCAAACGAGCAGTACTTC
v_call: TRBV11-2; clone_size: .; d_call: .; j_call: TRBJ2-7; cdr3_aa: CASSLFGGAGYEQYF; cdr3_nt: TGTGCCAGCAGCTTATTTGGCGGGGCGGGCTACGAGCAGTACTTC
v_call: TRBV11-3; clone_size: .; d_call: .; j_call: TRBJ2-2; cdr3_aa: CASSGQGSDTGELFF; cdr3_nt: TGTGCCAGCAGCGGACAAGGTTCGGACACCGGGGAGCTGTTTTTT
v_call: TRBV10-2; clone_size: .; d_call: .; j_call: TRBJ2-2; cdr3_aa: CASRDSHTGELFF; cdr3_nt: TGCGCCAGCAGGGACAGTCACACCGGGGAGCTGTTTTTT
v_call: TRBV30; clone_size: once; d_call: .; j_call: TRBJ1-1; cdr3_aa: CAWSVLADTEAFF; cdr3_nt: TGTGCCTGGAGTGTACTTGCCGATACTGAAGCTTTCTTT
v_call: TRBV7-9; clone_size: once; d_call: .; j_call: TRBJ2-2; cdr3_aa: CASSLPAGTGELFF; cdr3_nt: TGTGCCAGCAGCTTACCAGCGGGCACCGGGGAGCTGTTTTTT
v_call: TRBV27; clone_size: .; d_call: TRBD1; j_call: TRBJ1-2; cdr3_aa: CASSPGTGGGYTF; cdr3_nt: TGTGCCAGCAGTCCCGGGACAGGGGGTGGCTACACCTTC
v_call: TRBV6-6; clone_size: .; d_call: .; j_call: TRBJ1-5; cdr3_aa: CASRWDEDQPQHF; cdr3_nt: TGTGCCAGCAGGTGGGACGAGGATCAGCCCCAGCATTTT
v_call: TRBV4-2; clone_size: .; d_call: TRBD2; j_call: TRBJ2-7; cdr3_aa: CASSQSTSGGYEQYF; cdr3_nt: TGTGCCAGCAGCCAATCGACTAGCGGGGGCTACGAGCAGTACTTC
v_call: TRBV11-2; clone_size: .; d_call: .; j_call: TRBJ2-6; cdr3_aa: CASSSYLSGANVLTF; cdr3_nt: TGTGCCAGCAGCTCTTACCTCTCTGGGGCCAACGTCCTGACTTTC
v_call: TRBV13; clone_size: .; d_call: .; j_call: TRBJ2-7; cdr3_aa: CASSSSGHDVEQYF; cdr3_nt: TGTGCCAGCAGCTCCTCCGGACACGACGTAGAGCAGTACTTC
v_call: TRBV5-1; clone_size: few; d_call: .; j_call: TRBJ2-7; cdr3_aa: CASSLEGPDNVQYF; cdr3_nt: TGCGCCAGCAGCTTGGAAGGTCCGGACAATGTACAGTACTTC
v_call: TRBV19; clone_size: few; d_call: .; j_call: TRBJ2-1; cdr3_aa: CASSMKAHYVNNEQFF; cdr3_nt: TGTGCCAGTAGTATGAAAGCCCACTATGTCAACAATGAGCAGTTCTTC
v_call: TRBV7-9; clone_size: .; d_call: .; j_call: TRBJ2-2; cdr3_aa: CASRPRSGRDTGELFF; cdr3_nt: TGTGCCAGCAGACCTAGGAGCGGAAGGGACACCGGGGAGCTGTTTTTT
v_call: TRBV19; clone_size: .; d_call: TRBD2; j_call: TRBJ2-1; cdr3_aa: CASSSSGRSYNEQFF; cdr3_nt: TGTGCCAGTAGTAGTAGCGGGCGGTCCTACAATGAGCAGTTCTTC
v_call: TRBV28; clone_size: .; d_call: TRBD1; j_call: TRBJ1-1; cdr3_aa: CASSSPGGNTEAFF; cdr3_nt: TGTGCCAGCAGTTCCCCAGGGGGGAACACTGAAGCTTTCTTT
v_call: TRBV5-4; clone_size: .; d_call: .; j_call: TRBJ1-2; cdr3_aa: CASSFWTADHGYTF; cdr3_nt: TGTGCCAGCAGCTTCTGGACAGCGGACCATGGCTACACCTTC
v_call: TRBV5-1; clone_size: .; d_call: .; j_call: TRBJ1-1; cdr3_aa: CASRAERNTEAFF; cdr3_nt: TGCGCCAGCAGGGCAGAACGGAACACTGAAGCTTTCTTT